These 16 T cell receptor beta chains came from one sample sequenced in a study of Graves' ophthalmopathy and Graves' hyperthyroidism. For repertoire sequencing, the TCR beta CDR3 regions were amplified from RNA transcripts. First-round RT-PCR used HTBI primers; second-round multiplex PCR followed. Via MiXCR, TCRdb re-called the multiplex PCR reads, giving one row per CDR3 protein. The table has 150,000 to 200,000 distinct CDR3 sequences, around two fifths seen once; the top ten hold around 8.9%. Material for sequencing was peripheral blood. These receptors originate from a man aged 25-40 years with Graves' ophthalmopathy.

The chain recombines TRBV7-2 with TRBJ1-5; D not resolved. With 4 bases removed from V and 4 bases from J, the gap between germline ends came to 8 bases. There are 13 residues in the CDR3. Germline CDR1 reads SGHTA; CDR2 reads FQGNSA. The CDR3 bases are TGTGCCAGCAGCTCCGAACTGAATCAGCCCCAGCATTTT. Translating gives CASSSELNQPQHF.

This clonotype has ten or more counts. The CDR3 DNA is TGTGCCAGCAGCTTAGGGGGAGCGGGAGGGAACTACGAGCAGTACTTC. Residues: CASSLGGAGGNYEQYF. The chain carries TRBV13 and TRBJ2-7; 10 positions agree with TRBD2. Germline V gives CDR1 PRHDT, CDR2 FYEKMQ (reference sequence). V lost 0 bases, J lost 3 bases, and 5 bases stayed unmatched. The CDR3 covers 16 residues.

In this sample, this clonotype turned up many times. The rearrangement links TRBV20-1 to TRBJ1-2; TRBD1 is a possible D gene (6 bases). Germline CDR1 is DFQATT and CDR2 is SNEGSKA (reference sequence). Trimming left V 6 bases short and J 2 bases short, with 22 bases between. CDR3 length equals 16 residues. CDR3 sequence: CSATGSGGAKNYGYTF. The CDR3 DNA sequence: TGCAGTGCCACGGGATCCGGGGGGGCAAAAAACTATGGCTACACCTTC.

The chain combines TRBV7-2 with TRBJ2-5, with D unresolved. Trimming took 0 bases from V and 7 from J, leaving 12 bases between them. The CDR3 consists of 14 residues. In germline, CDR1 is SGHTA, CDR2 FQGNSA. CDR3 region: CASSLALDPRTQYF. CDR3 sequence (DNA): TGTGCCAGCAGCTTAGCGCTTGATCCGAGGACCCAGTACTTC.

The table lists this clonotype with a count of one. The V and J genes are TRBV6-2 or TRBV6-3 and TRBJ2-7; 7 bases align to TRBD2. Germline-derived CDR1 and CDR2 are MNHEY and SVGEGT. Trimming removed 11 bases from V and 4 bases from J; junction bases left unmatched: 5. The CDR3 length is 11 residues. The CDR3 region has the DNA TGTGCCGCCACGGGGGGATACGAGCAGTACTTC. Translating it yields CAATGGYEQYF.

The chain couples TRBV6-1 to TRBJ2-5, with 8 nucleotides matching TRBD2. This CDR3 region has 14 residues. The germline CDR1 and CDR2 sequences are MNHNS and SASEGT. J lost 1 base, V lost 6 bases, and 4 bases had no gene match. CDR3 DNA sequence: TGTGCCAGCAGACAACGGGGGGGCCAAGAGACCCAGTACTTC. It specifies CASRQRGGQETQYF.

The rearrangement joins TRBV12-3 or TRBV12-4 to TRBJ1-1, with a weak D call TRBD1 (5 bases). The CDR3 is made up of 12 amino acids. V lost 5 bases and J lost 4, with 8 bases in between. CDR3 DNA: TGTGCCAGCAGTCCAGGGTTCACTGAAGCTTTCTTT. Protein product: CASSPGFTEAFF.

The chain carries TRBV28 and TRBJ2-7; D might be TRBD2 (6 bases). The germline CDR1 and CDR2 sequences are MDHEN and SYDVKM. The length of the CDR3 is 12 residues. Trimming took 4 bases from V and 4 from J, leaving 8 bases between them. CDR3 DNA sequence: TGTGCCAGCAGTTGGCGGGGATACGAGCAGTACTTC. The encoded protein is CASSWRGYEQYF.

The chain carries TRBV2 and TRBJ2-7, with D perhaps being TRBD1 or TRBD2 (6 bases each). Deletions cut 7 bases from V and 2 bases from J, with 12 bases between. The CDR3 runs to 13 residues. Germline V gene data show CDR1 as SNHLY and CDR2 as FYNNEI. The CDR3 DNA reads as TGTGCCAGCACCGGGGGCGCCGCCTACGAGCAGTACTTC. Translating it yields CASTGGAAYEQYF.

This clonotype was observed at least ten times. J is TRBJ1-5 and V is TRBV7-2, with unresolved D. The CDR3 is 13 amino acids. Trimming left V 4 bases short and J 7 bases short, with 11 bases between. CDR1 and CDR2 (germline): SGHTA, FQGNSA. CDR3 DNA sequence: TGTGCCAGCAGCTCCCAGGAGGCCCAGCCCCAGCATTTT. Protein product: CASSSQEAQPQHF.

This clonotype showed up many times. The chain combines TRBV9 with TRBJ2-5, with 8 positions matching TRBD2. Germline V gene data show CDR1 as SGDLS and CDR2 as YYNGEE. V was clipped by 1 base and J by 1 base; unmatched bases: 6. The CDR3 totals 16 residues. The CDR3 spells CASSVFAGGRQETQYF. The CDR3 DNA is TGTGCCAGCAGCGTATTTGCGGGAGGACGCCAAGAGACCCAGTACTTC.

The V call is TRBV6-2 or TRBV6-3, the J call TRBJ1-2; tentatively, D is TRBD1 (6 bases). Germline CDR1 MNHEY, CDR2 SVGEGT. Between the trimmed V and J ends, which lost 6 bases and 8 bases, there was a span of 19 bases. The CDR3 extends over 14 amino acids. The chain's CDR3 is CASRPRTVGSGYTF. For the CDR3, the DNA is TGTGCCAGCAGGCCCCGGACAGTGGGTTCCGGCTACACCTTC.

This clonotype was counted at least ten times. The J gene is TRBJ2-4, the V gene TRBV15; D may be TRBD2 (6 bases). The CDR3 is 13 residues long. Germline loops: CDR1 LNHNV, CDR2 YYDKDF (reference sequence). The V end was cut by 6 bases, the J end by 8 bases, with 14 bases between. Here the CDR3 DNA reads TGTGCCACCAGACTAGTTGGGGACTACATTCAGTACTTC. It encodes CATRLVGDYIQYF. Based on the CDR3 plus reference TRBV15 and TRBJ2-4, the full variable domain is DAMVIQNPRYQVTQFGKPVTLSCSQTLNHNVMYWYQQKSSQAPKLLFHYYDKDFNNEADTPDNFQSRRPNTSFCFLDIRSPGLGDTAMYLCATRLVGDYIQYFGAGTRLSVL.

This clonotype was seen at least ten times. This chain joins TRBV10-3 and TRBJ1-2, with D possibly matching TRBD1 (5 bases). V gave up 7 bases and J gave up 5 bases, with 17 bases separating them. CDR1 ENHRY and CDR2 SYGVKD come from the germline V gene. The CDR3 has 14 residues. This CDR3 reads CAITPTGAPYGYTF. Here the CDR3 DNA reads TGTGCCATCACCCCTACCGGGGCCCCTTATGGCTACACCTTC.

This clonotype was seen just once. This chain links TRBV11-2 with TRBJ1-1; D is perhaps TRBD1 (5 bases). V was pared by 2 bases and J by 1 base, with 17 bases between. This CDR3 has 17 amino acids. Germline CDR1 SGHAT, CDR2 FQNNGV. CDR3 nucleotides: TGTGCCAGCAGCTTAATCAGGGTCAGTTTGTCGAACACTGAAGCTTTCTTT. It specifies CASSLIRVSLSNTEAFF. Complete variable domain (other parts from reference TRBV11-2 and TRBJ1-1): EAGVAQSPRYKIIEKRQSVAFWCNPISGHATLYWYQQILGQGPKLLIQFQNNGVVDDSQLPKDRFSAERLKGVDSTLKIQPAKLEDSAVYLCASSLIRVSLSNTEAFFGQGTRLTVV.

This clonotype was recorded at least ten times. The V and J genes are TRBV6-1 and TRBJ2-5; TRBD2 matches at 12 bases. Trimming removed 4 bases from V and 4 bases from J; junction bases left unmatched: 7. The CDR3 is 16 amino acids. CDR1 MNHNS and CDR2 SASEGT come from the germline V gene. In DNA form, the CDR3 reads TGTGCCAGCAGTGCAACTAGCGGGAGGCGGGGAGAGACCCAGTACTTC. It codes for CASSATSGRRGETQYF.